A single sample is the source of the 21 T cell receptor beta chains below, sequenced in a study of shared clonotypes between healthy human individuals. Sequencing used immunoSEQ multiplex PCR; TCRdb keeps in-frame clones, though not all of them. Of over 2 million clones in the sample, 85% to 95% were seen once. The specimen sequenced was naive CD4+ T cells from PBMCs. Subset here: CD45RA+ positively selected. These receptors were collected from a man aged 18 to 35 in good health. Some clones in this sample may be carry-over from other donors' samples.

As regards this clone: Other DNA sequences within the sample encode an identical CDR3. The rearrangement uses TRBV15 and TRBJ1-4; 9 bases fit TRBD1. Germline lookup yields CDR1 LNHNV and CDR2 YYDKDF (reference sequence). CDR3 length: 14 residues. The V segment lost 3 bases and the J segment 6 bases; nucleotides outside the gene matches: 2. The CDR3 DNA reads as TGTGCCACCAGCAGGGACAGGGGCGATGAAAAACTGTTTTTT. Protein: CATSRDRGDEKLFF.

This clone has just one count. The chain is built from TRBV11-1 and TRBJ2-3; unclear D gene. Germline-derived CDR1 and CDR2 are SGHAT and FQDESV (reference sequence). The length of the CDR3 is 15 residues. Between the trimmed V and J ends, which lost 5 bases and 0 bases, there was a span of 12 bases. CDR3 residues: CASSPELSSTDTQYF. In DNA, the CDR3 is TGTGCCAGCAGCCCCGAACTCTCTAGCACAGATACGCAGTATTTT.

The chain has TRBV29-1 and TRBJ2-7, with D perhaps given as TRBD1 or TRBD2 (5 bases each). Looked up from germline, CDR1 is SQVTM and CDR2 is ANQGSEA. The CDR3 is 16 residues long. Trimming removed 2 bases from V and 0 bases from J, with 17 bases in between. CDR3 protein: CSVETLGDPGSYEQYF. The CDR3 DNA is TGCAGCGTTGAAACGCTGGGGGACCCTGGCTCCTACGAGCAGTACTTC.

This clone was seen just once. Different DNA sequences within this sample yield the same CDR3. The chain uses TRBV20-1 and TRBJ1-1; D not resolved. The V end was cut by 3 bases, the J end by 2 bases, with 4 bases between. This CDR3 contains 11 residues. Germline loops: CDR1 DFQATT, CDR2 SNEGSKA (reference sequence). The CDR3 DNA follows: TGCAGTGCTAGTACTAACACTGAAGCTTTCTTT. Protein product: CSASTNTEAFF.

V usage is TRBV6-1 and J usage is TRBJ1-4, with D tentatively TRBD1 (6 bases). Per the germline V gene, CDR1 is MNHNS and CDR2 is SASEGT. Trimming left V 1 base short and J 4 bases short, with 10 bases between. The CDR3 length is 15 residues. Here the CDR3 reads CASSEGGAVNEKLFF. The CDR3 DNA reads TGTGCCAGCAGTGAAGGGGGGGCTGTTAATGAAAAACTGTTTTTT.

This chain connects TRBV10-3 to TRBJ1-5; D is uncertain. The CDR3 totals 15 residues. Trimming removed 10 bases at V and 5 bases at J, with 21 bases between. Germline CDR1 is ENHRY and CDR2 is SYGVKD. The CDR3 region has the DNA TGTGCCAGACCTCGACAAGGGCGAATTGATCAGCCCCAGCATTTT. This encodes CARPRQGRIDQPQHF.

The chain's CDR3 is CSVGRAVETQYF. DNA of the CDR3: TGCAGCGTTGGTCGAGCGGTGGAGACCCAGTACTTC. The rearrangement uses TRBV29-1 and TRBJ2-5, with D perhaps matching TRBD2 (5 bases). Trimming took 4 bases from V and 5 from J, leaving 11 bases between them. CDR1 is SQVTM and CDR2 is ANQGSEA in the germline V gene. The CDR3 runs 12 residues.

J is TRBJ2-3 and V is TRBV10-1; D remains unclear. Trimming pared 10 bases from V and 5 bases from J, leaving 4 bases between. Per the germline V gene, CDR1 is WNHNN and CDR2 is SYGVQD (reference sequence). CDR3 length: 9 residues. This CDR3 reads CANLDTQYF. Here the CDR3 DNA reads TGCGCCAACCTAGATACGCAGTATTTT.

The chain combines TRBV5-4 with TRBJ2-7; 7 bases fit TRBD1. Per the germline V gene, CDR1 is SGHNT and CDR2 is YYREEE (reference sequence). V shed 4 bases, J shed 6 bases, and the junction held 13 bases outside the gene matches. The CDR3 runs to 15 residues. CDR3 protein: CASSTIRQGVSEQYF. DNA of the CDR3: TGTGCCAGCAGCACCATTAGACAGGGTGTTTCCGAGCAGTACTTC.

The CDR3 spells CASRGQTRDRGLYEQYF. The DNA of the CDR3 is TGTGCCAGCAGGGGCCAGACCCGGGACAGGGGCCTCTACGAGCAGTACTTC. The chain carries TRBV28 and TRBJ2-7; 10 bases match TRBD1. The CDR3 is made up of 17 amino acids. The J segment lost 3 bases and the V segment lost 6 bases, leaving 14 bases of the junction unmatched. From germline, CDR1 is MDHEN and CDR2 SYDVKM.

This chain joins TRBV28 and TRBJ1-2; D is unresolved. Looked up from germline, CDR1 is MDHEN and CDR2 is SYDVKM. The CDR3 is made up of 15 amino acids. Trimming left V 4 bases short and J 4 bases short, with 16 bases between. CDR3 region: CASSSPIAGSYGYTF. The CDR3 DNA is TGTGCCAGCAGTTCCCCAATCGCAGGTAGCTATGGCTACACCTTC.

This clone is a singleton in its sample. This chain connects TRBV5-1 to TRBJ2-7, with D possibly matching TRBD1 (5 bases). This CDR3 is built from 13 residues. Germline CDR1 SGHRS, CDR2 YFSETQ. The germline V and J ends were trimmed by 0 bases and 6 bases, with 10 bases remaining between them. The CDR3 DNA reads as TGCGCCAGCAGCTTGGTGGTGGGGCCCGAGCAGTACTTC. Residues: CASSLVVGPEQYF. Full variable domain (remainder filled in from reference TRBV5-1 and TRBJ2-7): KAGVTQTPRYLIKTRGQQVTLSCSPISGHRSVSWYQQTPGQGLQFLFEYFSETQRNKGNFPGRFSGRQFSNSRSEMNVSTLELGDSALYLCASSLVVGPEQYFGPGTRLTVT.

In this sample, this clone turned up a few times. V is TRBV10-1 and J is TRBJ2-2; D is perhaps TRBD1 (6 bases). V was cut by 8 bases and J by 5 bases, with 6 bases left in between. The CDR3 extends over 11 amino acids. From germline, CDR1 is WNHNN and CDR2 SYGVQD (reference sequence). The CDR3 region is CASGQTGELFF. The DNA for the CDR3 is TGCGCCAGCGGACAGACCGGGGAGCTGTTTTTT.

This clone showed up just once. DNA for the CDR3: TGTGCCAGTACCTCGAGAGGAGGCACCTCTGGAAACACCATATATTTT. Translation gives CASTSRGGTSGNTIYF. The genes are TRBV19 and TRBJ1-3; the D is unclear. V was pared by 7 bases and J by 0 bases, with 16 bases between. The CDR3 consists of 16 residues. Germline V gives CDR1 LNHDA, CDR2 SQIVND (reference sequence).

CDR3 nucleotide sequence: TGTGCCAGCGGGACTAGCGGGAGGGCCCGGTACGAGCAGTACTTC. Translated: CASGTSGRARYEQYF. The chain has TRBV6-6 and TRBJ2-7, with TRBD2 identical over 16 bases. Trimming removed 8 bases from V and 4 bases from J; junction bases left unmatched: 5. From germline, CDR1 is MNHNY and CDR2 SVGAGI (reference sequence). The CDR3 is made up of 15 amino acids.

This clone has just one count. The chain uses TRBV7-6 and TRBJ2-1; 8 bases line up with TRBD1. Germline V gives CDR1 SGHVS, CDR2 FNYEAQ. This CDR3 contains 17 residues. Trimming at V came to 1 base and at J to 8 bases, leaving 13 bases not matched to a gene. The chain's CDR3 is CASSLGRARGRGHEQFF. CDR3 DNA sequence: TGTGCCAGCAGCTTAGGGCGGGCCAGGGGGCGCGGGCATGAGCAGTTCTTC.

The CDR3 coding sequence is TGTGCCAGCAGCTACCGATTAGGACGACGATCGAACACTGAAGCTTTCTTT. As protein: CASSYRLGRRSNTEAFF. The gene calls are TRBV7-2 and TRBJ1-1; no firm D call. The CDR3 loop spans 17 amino acids. Trimming shortened V by 4 bases and J by 1 base, and 19 bases separated the two germline ends. Germline CDR1 is SGHTA and CDR2 is FQGNSA.

V usage is TRBV6-6 and J usage is TRBJ2-7; TRBD1 might be the D (6 bases). The CDR3 runs to 13 residues. The ends were cut back, 6 bases at V and 3 bases at J, with 12 bases in the middle. Germline CDR1 reads MNHNY; CDR2 reads SVGAGI (reference sequence). CDR3 loop: CASRRGQSYEQYF. The CDR3 DNA follows: TGTGCCAGCAGGCGTGGACAGAGCTACGAGCAGTACTTC.

Only one count was recorded for this clone. J is TRBJ1-6 and V is TRBV28; a weak D match, TRBD1 (5 bases). The CDR3 is made up of 15 amino acids. Germline V lookup: CDR1 MDHEN, CDR2 SYDVKM. V was pared by 7 bases and J by 4 bases, with 14 bases between. CDR3 loop: CASTSPGSYNSPLHF. The CDR3 DNA is TGTGCCAGCACCTCGCCAGGGTCTTATAATTCACCCCTCCACTTT.

The sample holds a few counts of this clone. This chain joins TRBV7-3 and TRBJ2-1; possibly TRBD1 for D (5 bases). Germline V gives CDR1 SGHTA, CDR2 FQGTGA. Trimming shortened V by 5 bases and J by 6 bases, and 11 bases separated the two germline ends. This CDR3 has 13 residues. CDR3 sequence reads: CASSPRGSNEQFF. CDR3 in DNA: TGTGCCAGCAGCCCAAGGGGCAGCAATGAGCAGTTCTTC. The variable domain in full, completed from reference TRBV7-3 and TRBJ2-1, reads GAGVSQTPSNKVTEKGKYVELRCDPISGHTALYWYRQSLGQGPEFLIYFQGTGAADDSGLPNDRFFAVRPEGSVSTLKIQRTERGDSAVYLCASSPRGSNEQFFGPGTRLTVL.

V is TRBV5-1 and J is TRBJ2-1; the D gene is possibly TRBD2 (6 bases). The CDR3 is 16 amino acids. Per the germline V gene, CDR1 is SGHRS and CDR2 is YFSETQ. V was clipped by 0 bases and J by 4 bases, with 14 bases between them. The CDR3 DNA reads TGCGCCAGCAGCTTGGAGGGGACTTTTCTTTACAATGAGCAGTTCTTC. Its protein product is CASSLEGTFLYNEQFF.